The rows below give T cell receptor beta chains drawn from one sample of a study of cytomegalovirus exposure and HLA in healthy donors. Data came from immunoSEQ multiplex PCR; TCRdb stores just in-frame clones and leaves some out. The table lists about 140,000 clones. The sample was PBMCs. The receptors stem from a woman aged 18-29 years in good health and CMV-seronegative. Each CDR3 is given with its conserved first and last residue. The D gene is left open where the match is weak.

TRBD1,TRBJ2-1,TRBV6-1,CASSERPRDRQSNEQFF,TGTGCCAGCAGTGAAAGGCCCCGGGACAGGCAGAGTAATGAGCAGTTCTTC
TRBD1,TRBJ2-2,TRBV7-9,CASSSRTGKWRENTGELFF,TGTGCCAGCAGCTCCAGGACAGGGAAGTGGAGGGAGAACACCGGGGAGCTGTTTTTT
-,TRBJ1-5,TRBV19,CASSYLNQPQHF,TGTGCCAGTTCGTACTTAAATCAGCCCCAGCATTTT
TRBD1,TRBJ1-1,TRBV19,CASTTRDRGLYTEAFF,TGTGCCAGTACCACTCGGGACAGGGGGCTTTACACTGAAGCTTTCTTT
TRBD1,TRBJ2-1,TRBV7-6,CASSRGQNNEQFF,TGTGCCAGCAGCAGGGGACAGAACAATGAGCAGTTCTTC
TRBD1,TRBJ1-3,TRBV7-9,CASSYRGRSGNTIYF,TGTGCCAGCAGCTATAGGGGGCGGTCTGGAAACACCATATATTTT
-,TRBJ1-1,TRBV6-7,CASSPRGEAFF,TGTGCCAGCAGTCCCCGGGGTGAAGCTTTCTTT
TRBD1,TRBJ1-4,TRBV30,CAWRNPGTGNEKLFF,TGTGCCTGGAGAAATCCCGGGACAGGGAATGAAAAACTGTTTTTT
-,TRBJ2-1,TRBV7-3,CASSSQDYNEQFF,TGTGCCAGCAGCTCCCAGGATTACAATGAGCAGTTCTTC
-,TRBJ2-7,TRBV11-2,CASSLKGVYSDGAVLEQYF,TGTGCCAGCAGCTTAAAGGGGGTTTATAGCGACGGGGCGGTATTGGAGCAGTACTTC
-,TRBJ2-5,TRBV7-6,CASSLSHPGASGETQYF,TGTGCCAGCAGCTTATCCCATCCGGGAGCCTCGGGGGAGACCCAGTACTTC
-,TRBJ1-2,TRBV29-1,CSVVMGAWGYTF,TGCAGCGTTGTCATGGGGGCATGGGGCTACACCTTC
-,TRBJ1-4,TRBV19,CASSPSQGYEKLFF,TGTGCCAGTAGTCCTTCACAGGGTTATGAAAAACTGTTTTTT
TRBD2,TRBJ2-1,TRBV4-2,CASSQEGRTSVPNEQFF,TGTGCCAGCAGCCAAGAAGGAAGGACTAGCGTGCCCAATGAGCAGTTCTTC
-,TRBJ2-2,TRBV19,CASSIPHVFGGLFF,TGTGCCAGTAGTATCCCCCACGTTTTCGGCGGGCTGTTTTTT
TRBD1,TRBJ1-5,TRBV5-6,CASSLTGQGSQPQHF,TGTGCCAGCAGCCTGACTGGACAGGGCAGTCAGCCCCAGCATTTT
TRBD1,TRBJ1-5,TRBV5-4,CASSLGGQGPNQPQHF,TGTGCCAGCAGCTTGGGGGGACAGGGCCCCAATCAGCCCCAGCATTTT
TRBD1,TRBJ1-5,TRBV6-1,CASSGGQGVGPYQPQHF,TGTGCCAGCAGTGGGGGACAGGGGGTGGGGCCTTACCAGCCCCAGCATTTT
-,TRBJ2-2,TRBV4-3,CASSPRSLGNTGELVF,TGCGCCAGCAGCCCGCGGTCACTCGGGAACACCGGGGAGCTGGTTTTT
TRBD2,TRBJ2-2,TRBV2,CASLAGTSGNTGELFF,TGTGCCAGCCTAGCCGGGACTAGCGGGAACACCGGGGAGCTGTTTTTT
-,TRBJ1-4,TRBV2,CASSRGTATNEKLFF,TGTGCCAGCAGTCGGGGAACAGCAACTAATGAAAAACTGTTTTTT
-,TRBJ1-1,TRBV29-1,CSVESWQGDTEAFF,TGCAGCGTTGAAAGCTGGCAGGGTGACACTGAAGCTTTCTTT
TRBD2,TRBJ2-7,TRBV14,CASSLGLAGVSYEQYF,TGTGCCAGCAGCCTGGGACTAGCGGGCGTATCCTACGAGCAGTACTTC
-,TRBJ2-7,TRBV5-4,CASSWSALGSYEQYF,TGTGCCAGCTCCTGGAGCGCACTGGGCTCCTACGAGCAGTACTTC
TRBD1,TRBJ1-1,TRBV6-5,CASSLQGADTEAFF,TGTGCCAGCAGCCTACAGGGGGCCGACACTGAAGCTTTCTTT
TRBD2,TRBJ2-3,TRBV6-1,CASSEAAGSTDTQYF,TGTGCCAGCAGTGAAGCAGCGGGGAGCACAGATACGCAGTATTTT
TRBD1,TRBJ1-2,TRBV29-1,CSVPAGQGGYGYTF,TGCAGCGTTCCCGCCGGACAGGGAGGCTATGGCTACACCTTC
-,TRBJ1-6,TRBV7-9,CASSLSQDSPLHF,TGTGCCAGCAGCCTGTCACAGGATTCACCCCTCCACTTT
TRBD2,TRBJ2-5,TRBV9,CASGAGLGETQYF,TGTGCCAGCGGAGCGGGGCTCGGGGAGACCCAGTACTTC
-,TRBJ1-3,TRBV9,CASSPGAGNTIYF,TGTGCCAGCAGCCCAGGGGCTGGAAACACCATATATTTT
TRBD1,TRBJ2-5,TRBV14,CANNGFRVRTPGQGKETQYF,TGTGCCAACAATGGTTTTCGGGTTCGGACTCCGGGACAGGGGAAAGAGACCCAGTACTTC
TRBD1,TRBJ1-1,TRBV2,CASSPLDREVHTEAFF,TGTGCCAGCAGTCCCTTGGACAGGGAGGTTCACACTGAAGCTTTCTTT
-,TRBJ1-1,TRBV5-1,CASSLALYTEAFF,TGCGCCAGCAGCCTGGCCCTCTACACTGAAGCTTTCTTT
-,TRBJ2-6,TRBV27,CASTPGVGSSGANVLTF,TGTGCCAGCACTCCCGGAGTCGGGAGCTCTGGGGCCAACGTCCTGACTTTC
-,TRBJ2-2,TRBV28,CATSKGGGTTGELFF,TGTGCCACTTCGAAGGGGGGAGGGACCACCGGGGAGCTGTTTTTT
-,TRBJ1-2,TRBV10-3,CAIRSGREEQKGYTF,TGTGCCATCAGGTCGGGCAGGGAGGAGCAAAAGGGCTACACCTTC
-,TRBJ2-1,TRBV4-1,CASSRDSYSYNEQFF,TGCGCCAGCAGCCGGGACTCGTACTCCTACAATGAGCAGTTCTTC
-,TRBJ1-1,TRBV6-5,CASRAPGRDTEAFF,TGTGCCAGCAGGGCCCCTGGGCGGGACACTGAAGCTTTCTTT
TRBD1,TRBJ1-5,TRBV7-2,CASSLRRQGDQPQHF,TGTGCCAGCAGCTTAAGAAGACAGGGGGATCAGCCCCAGCATTTT